This TCR beta chain was sequenced for a study of cytomegalovirus exposure and HLA in healthy donors. This clone was picked up a small number of times. Germline V gene lookup returns CDR1 SGHNT and CDR2 YENEEA. The CDR3 has 15 amino acids. The ends lost 5 bases at V and 2 bases at J; junction bases unmatched: 6. The repertoire was sequenced with immunoSEQ multiplex PCR; TCRdb's copy has only in-frame clones and lacks some. The data contain around 170,000 clones, 85% of them singletons. The sequenced sample was PBMCs. The V call is TRBV11-3, the J call TRBJ2-7, with 10 bases that match TRBD1. The receptor was isolated from a man between 18 and 29 years old in good health and CMV-seropositive. The CDR3: CASSPEGTGAYEQYF. Written as DNA, the CDR3 is TGTGCCAGCAGCCCAGAGGGGACAGGGGCCTACGAGCAGTACTTC.